This T cell receptor beta chain was documented in a study of CD8+CD57+ T cells in acquired aplastic anemia. Study context: An average of about 3.4 ug of DNA was obtained from sorted CD4+ and CD8+ cells. Study-level findings and limits: Patients and controls shared some 29 CD8+ CDR3 sequences, which appeared highly expressed in patients and within their immunodominant clones.

The CDR3 is made up of 12 amino acids. Looked up from germline, CDR1 is MGHDK and CDR2 is SYGVNS. V lost 6 bases to trimming and J lost 8 bases, with 13 bases between them. The sequenced patients had an expansion of CD8+CD57+ cells seen by flow cytometry. Every patient had severe acquired aplastic anemia. In the case of this clonotype: The target antigen is unknown.

Using genomic DNA as the template, TCR beta VDJ and CDR3 profiling was carried out. TCRdb re-derived calls from the reads in MiXCR, one entry per CDR3 protein. The data contain 150,000 to 200,000 distinct CDR3 sequences, around half of them singletons. The J gene is TRBJ1-2, the V gene TRBV25-1; D is uncertain. Sequencing was performed on sorted CD4+, CD8+, or CD8+CD57+ T cells (not recorded which) from PBMCs. The source of this sequence is a human donor with aplastic anemia. CDR3 nucleotide sequence: TGTGCCAGCAGCTTGAGCCAAGGAGGCTACACCTTC. It specifies CASSLSQGGYTF.